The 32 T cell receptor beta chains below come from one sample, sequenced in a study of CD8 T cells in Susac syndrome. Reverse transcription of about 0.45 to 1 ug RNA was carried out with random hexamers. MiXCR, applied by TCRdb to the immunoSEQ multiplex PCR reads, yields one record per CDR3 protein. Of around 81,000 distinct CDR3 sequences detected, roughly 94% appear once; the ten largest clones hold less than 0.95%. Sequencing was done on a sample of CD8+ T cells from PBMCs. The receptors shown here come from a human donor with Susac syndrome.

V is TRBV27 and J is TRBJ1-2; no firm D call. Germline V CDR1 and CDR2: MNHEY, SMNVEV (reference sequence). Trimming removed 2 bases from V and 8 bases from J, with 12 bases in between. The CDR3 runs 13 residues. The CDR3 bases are TGTGCCAGCAGTTTAAGTTCTGGGAAAGGCTACACCTTC. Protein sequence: CASSLSSGKGYTF.

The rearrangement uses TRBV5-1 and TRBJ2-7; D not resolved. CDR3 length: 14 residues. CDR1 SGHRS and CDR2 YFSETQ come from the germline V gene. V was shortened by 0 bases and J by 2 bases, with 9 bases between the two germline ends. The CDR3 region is CASSLGSGTYEQYF. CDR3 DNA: TGCGCCAGCAGCTTGGGCTCCGGCACCTACGAGCAGTACTTC.

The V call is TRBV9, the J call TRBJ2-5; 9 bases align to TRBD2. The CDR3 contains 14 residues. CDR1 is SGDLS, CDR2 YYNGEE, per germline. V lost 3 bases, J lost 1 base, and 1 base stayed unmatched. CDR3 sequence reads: CASSASGVQETQYF. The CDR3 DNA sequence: TGTGCCAGCAGCGCTAGCGGGGTCCAAGAGACCCAGTACTTC.

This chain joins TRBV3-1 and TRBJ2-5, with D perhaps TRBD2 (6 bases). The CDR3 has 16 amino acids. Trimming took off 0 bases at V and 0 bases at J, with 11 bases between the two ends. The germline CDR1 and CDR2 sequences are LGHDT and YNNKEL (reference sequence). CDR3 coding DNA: TGTGCCAGCAGCCAAGATCGCGGAGGGTACCAAGAGACCCAGTACTTC. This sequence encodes CASSQDRGGYQETQYF.

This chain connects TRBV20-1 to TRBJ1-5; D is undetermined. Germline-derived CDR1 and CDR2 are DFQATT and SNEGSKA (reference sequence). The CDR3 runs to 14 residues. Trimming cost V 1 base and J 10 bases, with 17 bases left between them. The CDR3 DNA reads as TGCAGTGCTAGAGGGGTCGGCTCAAGGGAACCCCAGCATTTT. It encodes CSARGVGSREPQHF.

The CDR3 region has the DNA TGTGCCAGCAGCTTACGGCAGTACCAAGAGACCCAGTACTTC. It yields the protein CASSLRQYQETQYF. The chain couples TRBV7-6 to TRBJ2-5; D remains unclear. Trimming removed 2 bases from V and 0 bases from J, with 7 bases in between. The CDR3 covers 14 residues. Per the germline V gene, CDR1 is SGHVS and CDR2 is FNYEAQ.

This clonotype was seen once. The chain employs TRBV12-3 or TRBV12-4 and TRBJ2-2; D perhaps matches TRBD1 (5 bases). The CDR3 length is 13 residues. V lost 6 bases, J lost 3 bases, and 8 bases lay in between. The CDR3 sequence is CASRLGDTGELFF. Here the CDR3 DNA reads TGTGCCAGCAGGCTAGGGGACACCGGGGAGCTGTTTTTT.

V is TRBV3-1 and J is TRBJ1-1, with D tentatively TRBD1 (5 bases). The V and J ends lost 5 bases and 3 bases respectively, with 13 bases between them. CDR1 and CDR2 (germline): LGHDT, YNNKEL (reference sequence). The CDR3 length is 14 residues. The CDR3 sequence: CASSGAKLYTEAFF. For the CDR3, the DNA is TGTGCCAGCAGCGGGGCCAAGCTATACACTGAAGCTTTCTTT.

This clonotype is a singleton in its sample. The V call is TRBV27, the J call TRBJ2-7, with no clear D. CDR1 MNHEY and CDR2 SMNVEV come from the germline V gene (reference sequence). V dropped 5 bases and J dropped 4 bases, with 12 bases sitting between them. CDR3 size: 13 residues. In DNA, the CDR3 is TGTGCCAGCAGTGTCCTGGACGGGTACGAGCAGTACTTC. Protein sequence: CASSVLDGYEQYF.

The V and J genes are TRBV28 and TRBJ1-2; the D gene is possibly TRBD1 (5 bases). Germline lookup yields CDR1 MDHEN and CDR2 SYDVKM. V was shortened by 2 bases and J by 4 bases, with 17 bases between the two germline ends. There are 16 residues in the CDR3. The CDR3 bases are TGTGCCAGCAGTTTAACGTCCAGGGCAGTTTCCTATGGCTACACCTTC. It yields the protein CASSLTSRAVSYGYTF.

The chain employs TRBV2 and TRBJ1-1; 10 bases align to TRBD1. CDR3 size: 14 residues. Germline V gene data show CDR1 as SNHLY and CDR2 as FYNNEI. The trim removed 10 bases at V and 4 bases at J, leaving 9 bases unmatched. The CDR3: CATLSRQGATEAFF. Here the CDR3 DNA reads TGTGCCACATTGAGTCGACAGGGGGCCACTGAAGCTTTCTTT.

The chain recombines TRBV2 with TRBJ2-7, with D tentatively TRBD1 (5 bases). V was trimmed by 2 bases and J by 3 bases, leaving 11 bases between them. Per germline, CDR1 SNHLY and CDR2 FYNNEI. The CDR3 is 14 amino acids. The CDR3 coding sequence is TGTGCCAGCAGTGAAAGCCAGGGTCGCTACGAGCAGTACTTC. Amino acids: CASSESQGRYEQYF.

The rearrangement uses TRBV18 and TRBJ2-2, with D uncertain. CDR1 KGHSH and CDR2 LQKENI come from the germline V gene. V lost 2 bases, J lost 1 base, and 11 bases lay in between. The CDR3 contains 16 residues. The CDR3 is CASSPRPSGNTGELFF. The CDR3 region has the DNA TGTGCCAGCTCACCAAGACCTAGTGGGAACACCGGGGAGCTGTTTTTT.

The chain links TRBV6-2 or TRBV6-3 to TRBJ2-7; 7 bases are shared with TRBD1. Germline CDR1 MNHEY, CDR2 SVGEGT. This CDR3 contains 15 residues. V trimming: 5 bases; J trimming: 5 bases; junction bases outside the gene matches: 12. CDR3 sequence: CASSGSGTDWNEQYF. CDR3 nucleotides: TGTGCCAGCAGTGGGTCCGGGACAGATTGGAACGAGCAGTACTTC.

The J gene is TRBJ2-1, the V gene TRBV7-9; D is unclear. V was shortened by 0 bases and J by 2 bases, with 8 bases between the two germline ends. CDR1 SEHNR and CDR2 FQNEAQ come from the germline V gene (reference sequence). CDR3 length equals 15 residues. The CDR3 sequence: CASSLASVTYNEQFF. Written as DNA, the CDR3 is TGTGCCAGCAGCTTAGCTAGTGTGACCTACAATGAGCAGTTCTTC.

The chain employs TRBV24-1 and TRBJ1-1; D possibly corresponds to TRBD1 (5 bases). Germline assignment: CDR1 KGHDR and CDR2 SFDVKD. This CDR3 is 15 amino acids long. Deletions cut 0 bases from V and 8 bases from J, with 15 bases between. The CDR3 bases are TGTGCCACCAGTGATTTGACAGGAGGGGAGTTAGAAGCTTTCTTT. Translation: CATSDLTGGELEAFF.

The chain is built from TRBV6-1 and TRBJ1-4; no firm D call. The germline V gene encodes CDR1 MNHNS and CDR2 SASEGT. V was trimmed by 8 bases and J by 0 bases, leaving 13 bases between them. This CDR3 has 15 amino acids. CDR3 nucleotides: TGTGCCAGCGCGCCTGGACCCGCAACTAATGAAAAACTGTTTTTT. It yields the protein CASAPGPATNEKLFF.

The CDR3 bases are TGCAGTGCACCCAGCGATTGGGGAGGAAACATTCAGTACTTC. Its protein is CSAPSDWGGNIQYF. This chain uses TRBV20-1 with TRBJ2-4; D possibly corresponds to TRBD2 (6 bases). There are 14 residues in the CDR3. Germline loops: CDR1 DFQATT, CDR2 SNEGSKA (reference sequence). The V and J ends lost 6 bases and 6 bases respectively, with 18 bases between them.

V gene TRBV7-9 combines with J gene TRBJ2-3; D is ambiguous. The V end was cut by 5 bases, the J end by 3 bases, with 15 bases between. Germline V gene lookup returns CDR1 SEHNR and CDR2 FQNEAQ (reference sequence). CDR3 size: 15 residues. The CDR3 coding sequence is TGTGCCAGCAGCCCTGCAGTGGTACGGACAGATACGCAGTATTTT. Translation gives CASSPAVVRTDTQYF.

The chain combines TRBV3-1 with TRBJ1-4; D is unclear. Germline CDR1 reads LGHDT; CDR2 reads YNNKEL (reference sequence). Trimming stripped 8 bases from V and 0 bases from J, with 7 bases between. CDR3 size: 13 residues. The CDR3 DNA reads TGTGCCAGCGGACCTCCAACTAATGAAAAACTGTTTTTT. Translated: CASGPPTNEKLFF.

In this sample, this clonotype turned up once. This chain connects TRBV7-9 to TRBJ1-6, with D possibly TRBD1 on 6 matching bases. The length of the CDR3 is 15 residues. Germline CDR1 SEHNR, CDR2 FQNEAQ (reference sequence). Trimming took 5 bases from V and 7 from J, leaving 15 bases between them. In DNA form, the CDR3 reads TGTGCCAGCAGCACCGGTAGGGGGGACAATTCACCCCTCCACTTT. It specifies CASSTGRGDNSPLHF.

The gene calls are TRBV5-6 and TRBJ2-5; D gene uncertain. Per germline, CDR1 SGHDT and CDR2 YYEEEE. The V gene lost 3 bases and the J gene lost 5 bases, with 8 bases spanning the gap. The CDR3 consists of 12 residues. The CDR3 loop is CASSSQIETQYF. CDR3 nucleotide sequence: TGTGCCAGCAGCTCCCAGATCGAGACCCAGTACTTC.

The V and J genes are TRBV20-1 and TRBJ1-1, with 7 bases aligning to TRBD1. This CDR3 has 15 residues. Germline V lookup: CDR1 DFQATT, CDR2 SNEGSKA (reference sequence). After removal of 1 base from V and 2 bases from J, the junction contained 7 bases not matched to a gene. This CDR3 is CSARGTGTDNTEAFF. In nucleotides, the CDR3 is TGCAGTGCTAGAGGAACCGGGACAGACAACACTGAAGCTTTCTTT.

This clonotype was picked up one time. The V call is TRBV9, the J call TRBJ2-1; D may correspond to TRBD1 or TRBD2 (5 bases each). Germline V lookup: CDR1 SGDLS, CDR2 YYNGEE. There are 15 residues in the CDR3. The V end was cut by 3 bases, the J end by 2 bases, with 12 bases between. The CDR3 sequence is CASSDRDRAYNEQFF. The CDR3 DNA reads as TGTGCCAGCAGCGACCGGGACCGAGCCTACAATGAGCAGTTCTTC.

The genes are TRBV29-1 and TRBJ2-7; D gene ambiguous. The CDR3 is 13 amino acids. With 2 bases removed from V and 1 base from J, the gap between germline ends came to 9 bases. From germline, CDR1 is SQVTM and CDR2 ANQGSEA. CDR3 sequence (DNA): TGCAGCGTTGAACTAGACACGTCCTACGAGCAGTACTTC. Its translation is CSVELDTSYEQYF.

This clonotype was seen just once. The CDR3 nucleotides read TGCAGTGCCGGAGGACACTTCCCCTCTGGAAACACCATATATTTT. Translated, it gives CSAGGHFPSGNTIYF. The chain employs TRBV20-1 and TRBJ1-3; maybe TRBD1 (5 bases). The CDR3 sequence is 15 residues long. CDR1 and CDR2 from the germline V gene are DFQATT and SNEGSKA (reference sequence). Trimming cost V 6 bases and J 0 bases, with 15 bases left between them.

In nucleotides, the CDR3 is TGTGCCAGCAGCCAAGATCAAGTAGGTAATCAGCCCCAGCATTTT. Translation: CASSQDQVGNQPQHF. The chain recombines TRBV3-1 with TRBJ1-5; D gene ambiguous. Trimming removed 0 bases at V and 4 bases at J, with 10 bases between. The germline CDR1 and CDR2 sequences are LGHDT and YNNKEL (reference sequence). The length of the CDR3 is 15 residues.

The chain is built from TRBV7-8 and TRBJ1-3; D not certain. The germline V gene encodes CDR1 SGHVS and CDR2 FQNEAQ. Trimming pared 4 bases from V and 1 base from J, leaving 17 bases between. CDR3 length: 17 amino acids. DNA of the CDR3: TGTGCCAGCAGCTACGAACATATCTTAGCGTCTGGAAACACCATATATTTT. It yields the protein CASSYEHILASGNTIYF. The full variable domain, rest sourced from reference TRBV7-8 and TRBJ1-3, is GAGVSQSPRYKVAKRGQDVALRCDPISGHVSLFWYQQALGQGPEFLTYFQNEAQLDKSGLPSDRFFAERPEGSVSTLKIQRTQQEDSAVYLCASSYEHILASGNTIYFGEGSWLTVV.

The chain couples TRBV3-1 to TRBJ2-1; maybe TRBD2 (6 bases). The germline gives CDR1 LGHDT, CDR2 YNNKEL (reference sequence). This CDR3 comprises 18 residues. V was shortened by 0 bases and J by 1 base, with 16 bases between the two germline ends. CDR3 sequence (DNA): TGTGCCAGCAGCCAAGAGTATTCCGGGAGTGGGTCCTACAATGAGCAGTTCTTC. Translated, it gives CASSQEYSGSGSYNEQFF.

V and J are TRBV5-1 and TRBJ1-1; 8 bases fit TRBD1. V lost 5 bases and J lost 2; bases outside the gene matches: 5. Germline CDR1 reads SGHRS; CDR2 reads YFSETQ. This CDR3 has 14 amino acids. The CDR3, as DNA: TGCGCCAGCAGTGAGACAGGGGAAAACACTGAAGCTTTCTTT. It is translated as CASSETGENTEAFF.

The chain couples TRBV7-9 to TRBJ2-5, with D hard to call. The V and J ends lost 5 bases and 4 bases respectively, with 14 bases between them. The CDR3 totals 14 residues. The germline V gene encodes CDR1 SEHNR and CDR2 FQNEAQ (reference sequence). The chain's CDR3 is CASSRKNWTETQYF. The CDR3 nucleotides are TGTGCCAGCAGCCGGAAGAATTGGACAGAGACCCAGTACTTC.

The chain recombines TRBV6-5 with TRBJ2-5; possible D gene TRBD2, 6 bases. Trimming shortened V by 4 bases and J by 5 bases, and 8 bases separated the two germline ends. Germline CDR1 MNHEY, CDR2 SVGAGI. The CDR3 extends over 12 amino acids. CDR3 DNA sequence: TGTGCCAGCAGTTTCGGGAGCGAGACCCAGTACTTC. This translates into CASSFGSETQYF.